Reported below is one T cell receptor (beta chain). Per the authors' pipeline: The authors estimated nucleated cell counts from reference gene primer amplification. The protocol was immunoSEQ multiplex PCR, while the TCRdb copy is restricted to in-frame clones and leaves out a portion. From that table come the V and J calls and clone size; the DNA was used to work out D and trimming. The data contain more than 75,000 clones, about 90% of them singletons. V trimming: 5 bases; J trimming: 0 bases; junction bases outside the gene matches: 11. The germline V gene encodes CDR1 ENHRY and CDR2 SYGVKD. The CDR3 has 17 amino acids. The data derive from a study of blood T cell repertoires in COVID-19. Across the whole study: Specimens from acute and convalescent COVID-19 originated in the United States, Italy and Spain. T cells, B-cell-depleted T cells, or PBMCs supplied cDNA or gDNA.

The sample comprised peripheral blood. The source of this sequence is a woman in her seventies with acute or convalescent COVID-19. The V call is TRBV10-3, the J call TRBJ2-3, with 7 bases lining up with TRBD1. This CDR3 is CAISQRDSQISTDTQYF. The DNA for the CDR3 is TGTGCCATCAGTCAACGGGACAGCCAGATTAGCACAGATACGCAGTATTTT.